This entry lists 7 T cell receptor beta chains sequenced from one sample in a study of response to subunit inactivated influenza vaccine. A single record per CDR3 protein comes from TCRdb applying MiXCR to the RT-PCR reads. Here the sample spans more than 400,000 distinct CDR3 sequences, approximately 7.7% being singletons. The sequencing here drew on PBMCs from blood, taken roughly 24 months after vaccination. The source of these receptors is a man aged 50 to 69 who received an inactivated influenza vaccine.

This clonotype was counted between two and nine times. This chain joins TRBV9 and TRBJ2-2; D not certain. CDR1 is SGDLS and CDR2 is YYNGEE in the germline V gene. CDR3 length equals 16 residues. Trimming took 4 bases from V and 2 from J, leaving 15 bases between them. CDR3 region: CASSTRTAPNTGELFF. The CDR3 DNA follows: TGTGCCAGCAGCACAAGGACGGCCCCTAACACCGGGGAGCTGTTTTTT.

This clonotype was counted many times. The genes are TRBV20-1 and TRBJ2-5, with D possibly being TRBD1 or TRBD2 (5 bases each). CDR1 and CDR2 from the germline V gene are DFQATT and SNEGSKA (reference sequence). V shed 3 bases and J shed 5 bases, with 16 bases lying between them. This CDR3 comprises 14 residues. The CDR3 loop reads CSASWTRGVETQYF. The CDR3 bases are TGCAGTGCTAGTTGGACAAGAGGGGTGGAGACCCAGTACTTC.

This clonotype has at least ten counts. This chain links TRBV3-1 with TRBJ2-7, with D maybe TRBD1 (6 bases). V shed 2 bases and J shed 0 bases, with 11 bases lying between them. Germline CDR1 LGHDT, CDR2 YNNKEL (reference sequence). The length of the CDR3 is 15 residues. The CDR3, as DNA: TGTGCCAGCAGCCAACAGGGGCGCAGCTCCTACGAGCAGTACTTC. Protein product: CASSQQGRSSYEQYF.

This clonotype appeared a few times. The chain combines TRBV5-5 with TRBJ1-1; TRBD1 agrees at 10 bases. The length of the CDR3 is 15 residues. Per the germline V gene, CDR1 is SGHKS and CDR2 is YYEKEE (reference sequence). V lost 3 bases to trimming and J lost 1 base; unmatched junction nucleotides: 3. The CDR3 DNA reads as TGTGCCAGCAGCTGGGGACAGGGGACGAACACTGAAGCTTTCTTT. Its translation: CASSWGQGTNTEAFF.

This clonotype showed up many times. The CDR3: CASSVAGADTQYF. The CDR3 DNA reads as TGTGCCAGCAGCGTAGCAGGGGCAGATACGCAGTATTTT. The chain is built from TRBV9 and TRBJ2-3; a weak D match, TRBD1 (6 bases). The CDR3 has 13 amino acids. Germline CDR1 and CDR2: SGDLS and YYNGEE. V lost 0 bases and J lost 4, with 6 bases in between.

This clonotype was seen many times. The V gene is TRBV6-5, the J gene TRBJ2-2, with D unresolved. The CDR3 extends over 14 amino acids. V lost 4 bases and J lost 0, with 6 bases in between. The germline V gene encodes CDR1 MNHEY and CDR2 SVGAGI. DNA for the CDR3: TGTGCCAGCAGTTCGCCAGCGAACACCGGGGAGCTGTTTTTT. This translates into CASSSPANTGELFF.

This chain links TRBV19 with TRBJ2-4; possibly TRBD2 for D (6 bases). This CDR3 has 18 amino acids. Germline-derived CDR1 and CDR2 are LNHDA and SQIVND (reference sequence). The V and J ends lost 5 bases and 0 bases respectively, with 20 bases between them. CDR3: CASSDPYGTGIAKNIQYF. The CDR3 DNA follows: TGTGCCAGTAGTGATCCTTACGGGACTGGGATAGCCAAAAACATTCAGTACTTC.